Listed below are T cell receptor beta chains from one sample, sequenced in a study of T-cell reconstitution after alpha-beta-depleted transplantation in children. TCRdb re-called the PCR reads with MiXCR, one entry per CDR3 protein. This sample has 440,000 or so distinct CDR3 sequences, with approximately 11% found just once. This specimen consisted of PBMCs from the stem cell graft donor, obtained from the stem cell graft. All receptors come from a human donor who donated a stem cell graft to a child with acute myeloid leukemia. Each CDR3 is given with its conserved first and last residue. A D gene is named only where the DNA matches it firmly. Rows give clone size only sometimes, using once, few, many, or a class for an expanded clone.

>.|.|TRBV4-3|14|TRBJ2-2
CASSPGPNAVELFF
TGCGCCAGCAGCCCGGGACCCAACGCTGTAGAGCTGTTTTTT
>.|many|TRBV5-1|16|TRBJ2-1
CASSLALGSAYNEQFF
TGCGCCAGCAGCTTGGCTCTGGGATCGGCCTACAATGAGCAGTTCTTC
>.|few|TRBV21-1|16|TRBJ1-1
CASSKVVARENTEAFF
TGTGCCAGCAGCAAAGTGGTCGCCAGGGAGAACACTGAAGCTTTCTTT
>.|.|TRBV20-1|12|TRBJ2-1
CSARDGYNEQFF
TGCAGTGCTAGAGATGGATACAATGAGCAGTTCTTC
>.|.|TRBV5-1|14|TRBJ2-5
CASTFLTGEETQYF
TGCGCCAGCACCTTCCTTACGGGGGAAGAGACCCAGTACTTC
>.|once|TRBV18|14|TRBJ2-5
CASSPQGPHETQYF
TGTGCCAGCTCACCCCAGGGGCCTCACGAGACCCAGTACTTC
>TRBD2|few|TRBV5-1|15|TRBJ2-1
CASRLAGAPQGEQFF
TGCGCCAGCCGACTAGCGGGGGCCCCCCAGGGCGAGCAGTTCTTC
>.|few|TRBV7-3|16|TRBJ2-2
CASSLGSPLFPGELFF
TGTGCCAGCAGCTTAGGATCCCCGCTATTCCCCGGGGAGCTGTTTTTT
>.|few|TRBV6-5|13|TRBJ1-1
CATRQSSNTEAFF
TGTGCCACCCGACAGTCCTCGAACACTGAAGCTTTCTTT
>TRBD2|few|TRBV18|15|TRBJ2-1
CASSPGGARYNEQFF
TGTGCCAGCTCCCCCGGGGGGGCCAGATACAATGAGCAGTTCTTC
>.|few|TRBV4-1|18|TRBJ2-2
CASSQDPAGSKNTGELFF
TGCGCCAGCAGCCAAGACCCGGCGGGGTCGAAGAACACCGGGGAGCTGTTTTTT
>TRBD2|.|TRBV5-1|16|TRBJ2-7
CASSLNSRGSDYEQYF
TGCGCCAGCAGCTTGAATAGTCGCGGGAGCGACTACGAGCAGTACTTC
>.|.|TRBV7-9|12|TRBJ1-2
CASSLEDDGYTF
TGTGCCAGCAGCTTAGAGGATGACGGCTACACCTTC
>.|.|TRBV20-1|13|TRBJ1-5
CSAKGTSNQPQHF
TGCAGTGCTAAAGGGACATCGAATCAGCCCCAGCATTTT
>.|many|TRBV7-2|14|TRBJ2-1
CASSLGQANNEQFF
TGTGCCAGCAGCTTAGGACAGGCGAACAATGAGCAGTTCTTC
>.|.|TRBV20-1|11|TRBJ2-7
CSAEQGVEQYF
TGCAGTGCTGAACAGGGTGTGGAGCAGTACTTC
>TRBD2|.|TRBV20-1|12|TRBJ2-1
CSAGGDLNEQFF
TGCAGTGCTGGGGGGGACTTGAATGAGCAGTTCTTC
>.|.|TRBV4-3|15|TRBJ2-1
CASSQDLGVRDEQFF
TGCGCCAGCAGCCAAGATCTCGGGGTCAGGGATGAGCAGTTCTTC
>.|few|TRBV25-1|15|TRBJ2-1
CASSSPAGTYNEQFF
TGTGCCAGCAGTAGCCCCGCGGGCACATACAATGAGCAGTTCTTC
>.|few|TRBV6-1|14|TRBJ2-3
CASRSYGSTDTQYF
TGTGCCAGCAGGTCTTATGGAAGCACAGATACGCAGTATTTT
>TRBD1|many|TRBV5-1|14|TRBJ2-7
CASAPGQGIYEQYF
TGCGCCAGCGCTCCGGGACAGGGTATCTACGAGCAGTACTTC
>.|many|TRBV4-3|15|TRBJ2-2
CASSQDQGGTGELFF
TGCGCCAGCAGCCAAGATCAGGGGGGCACCGGGGAGCTGTTTTTT
>TRBD1|.|TRBV4-2|15|TRBJ2-1
CASSRDRGGYNEQFF
TGTGCCAGCAGCCGAGACAGGGGGGGGTACAATGAGCAGTTCTTC
>.|.|TRBV20-1|14|TRBJ1-1
CSARDYRGGTEAFF
TGCAGTGCTAGAGATTATAGGGGAGGAACTGAAGCTTTCTTT